These 30 T cell receptor beta chains share one sample of origin, sequenced in a study of blood T cell repertoires in COVID-19. TCRdb keeps only in-frame clones here, not all; method: immunoSEQ multiplex PCR. The table lists 250,000 to 350,000 clones, nearly 90% of them singletons. Sequenced sample: PBMCs or T cells enriched from blood (not recorded which). Source of these receptors: a woman aged 18-35 years with acute COVID-19.

This rearrangement joins TRBV18 to TRBJ1-2; D call uncertain. Per the germline V gene, CDR1 is KGHSH and CDR2 is LQKENI. CDR3 size: 12 residues. Trimming removed 4 bases at V and 3 bases at J, with 6 bases between. CDR3 sequence: CASSLPDYGYTF. DNA of the CDR3: TGTGCCAGCTCACTCCCGGACTATGGCTACACCTTC.

V is TRBV7-9 and J is TRBJ2-7; 10 bases match TRBD1. The CDR3 has 15 amino acids. Trimming took 4 bases from V and 3 from J; bases not matched to a gene: 6. CDR1 is SEHNR, CDR2 FQNEAQ, per germline (reference sequence). DNA for the CDR3: TGTGCCAGCAGCTCCCCGGGACAGGGGAACTACGAGCAGTACTTC. It translates to CASSSPGQGNYEQYF. Filled out from reference TRBV7-9 and TRBJ2-7, the complete variable domain reads DTGVSQNPRHKITKRGQNVTFRCDPISEHNRLYWYRQTLGQGPEFLTYFQNEAQLEKSRLLSDRFSAERPKGSFSTLEIQRTEQGDSAMYLCASSSPGQGNYEQYFGPGTRLTVT.

V is TRBV28 and J is TRBJ1-2; D remains ambiguous. CDR3 length: 15 amino acids. Trimming left V 3 bases short and J 4 bases short, with 15 bases between. Germline CDR1 is MDHEN and CDR2 is SYDVKM. CDR3 in amino acids: CASSLGSRNLYGYTF. In nucleotides, the CDR3 is TGTGCCAGCAGTTTGGGCTCCCGCAATCTCTATGGCTACACCTTC.

The chain employs TRBV5-1 and TRBJ2-1; TRBD1 agrees at 9 bases. The trim removed 0 bases at V and 4 bases at J, leaving 2 bases unmatched. Germline CDR1 is SGHRS and CDR2 is YFSETQ. The CDR3 sequence is 15 residues long. CDR3 protein: CASSLEQGAYNEQFF. As DNA, the CDR3 is TGCGCCAGCAGCTTGGAACAGGGGGCATACAATGAGCAGTTCTTC.

The chain joins TRBV29-1 to TRBJ2-4; 13 bases match TRBD2. The ends lost 6 bases at V and 0 bases at J; junction bases unmatched: 17. This CDR3 spans 20 amino acids. Germline values: CDR1 SQVTM, CDR2 ANQGSEA. The CDR3 sequence is CSVVWTSGSVSPLAKNIQYF. CDR3 coding DNA: TGCAGCGTAGTATGGACTAGCGGGAGTGTTTCCCCCCTAGCCAAAAACATTCAGTACTTC.

The chain couples TRBV27 to TRBJ1-6; TRBD1 agrees at 8 bases. V trimming: 5 bases; J trimming: 9 bases; junction bases outside the gene matches: 0. The CDR3 is made up of 12 amino acids. Germline V gives CDR1 MNHEY, CDR2 SMNVEV (reference sequence). The CDR3 reads CASSQGASPLHF. As DNA, the CDR3 is TGTGCCAGCAGTCAGGGGGCTTCACCCCTCCACTTT.

The chain employs TRBV28 and TRBJ1-2; 7 bases agree with TRBD1. J gave up 4 bases and V 7 bases, and 15 bases lay outside the gene matches. The germline gives CDR1 MDHEN, CDR2 SYDVKM. CDR3 length: 16 residues. This chain's CDR3 is CASNVRGPSAFYGYTF. The DNA for the CDR3 is TGTGCCAGCAACGTGAGGGGGCCGAGTGCTTTCTATGGCTACACCTTC.

V is TRBV27 and J is TRBJ2-7, with 11 nucleotides matching TRBD2. Germline CDR1 and CDR2: MNHEY and SMNVEV (reference sequence). The CDR3 is made up of 13 amino acids. V trimming: 5 bases; J trimming: 7 bases; junction bases outside the gene matches: 4. CDR3 sequence: CASSLTSGNEQYF. The CDR3 region has the DNA TGTGCCAGCAGTCTGACTAGCGGGAATGAGCAGTACTTC.

This chain joins TRBV6-5 and TRBJ1-1; D is ambiguous. The germline V gene encodes CDR1 MNHEY and CDR2 SVGAGI. Trimming took off 7 bases at V and 1 base at J, with 16 bases between the two ends. This CDR3 has 15 amino acids. This CDR3 is CASTGINGENTEAFF. CDR3 coding DNA: TGTGCCAGCACGGGGATTAACGGGGAGAACACTGAAGCTTTCTTT.

The V call is TRBV19, the J call TRBJ2-5, with 12 bases lining up with TRBD1. From germline, CDR1 is LNHDA and CDR2 SQIVND (reference sequence). This CDR3 comprises 15 residues. Trimming removed 5 bases from V and 6 bases from J; junction bases left unmatched: 7. The CDR3 DNA reads as TGTGCCAGTAGTGTACCGGGACAGGGGGCAAAGACCCAGTACTTC. This gives the protein CASSVPGQGAKTQYF.

This chain joins TRBV28 and TRBJ1-6; maybe TRBD1 (5 bases). V dropped 7 bases and J dropped 1 base, with 14 bases sitting between them. This CDR3 region has 16 residues. Germline values: CDR1 MDHEN, CDR2 SYDVKM. The CDR3: CASTSRRGSYNSPLHF. CDR3 bases: TGTGCCAGCACCTCAAGGAGGGGATCCTATAATTCACCCCTCCACTTT.

CDR3 DNA sequence: TGTGCCAGTAGTAGAGTTCTGAACACTGAAGCTTTCTTT. Residues: CASSRVLNTEAFF. The V and J genes are TRBV19 and TRBJ1-1; D call uncertain. This CDR3 is 13 amino acids long. V shed 4 bases and J shed 0 bases, with 6 bases lying between them. Germline CDR1 and CDR2: LNHDA and SQIVND (reference sequence).

CDR3: CASSLTGEVNTEAFF. CDR3 nucleotides: TGTGCCAGCAGCTTAACTGGGGAGGTGAACACTGAAGCTTTCTTT. V usage is TRBV7-3 and J usage is TRBJ1-1; D is undetermined. Trimming took off 0 bases at V and 0 bases at J, with 8 bases between the two ends. Germline CDR1 and CDR2: SGHTA and FQGTGA. This CDR3 region has 15 residues.

This chain joins TRBV30 and TRBJ1-3, with TRBD1 matching over 8 bases. The CDR3 contains 14 residues. CDR1 is GTSNPN, CDR2 SVGIG, per germline (reference sequence). Trimming at V came to 1 base and at J to 4 bases, leaving 3 bases not matched to a gene. CDR3 sequence reads: CAWSEWDRGNTIYF. Written as DNA, the CDR3 is TGTGCCTGGAGTGAGTGGGACAGGGGAAACACCATATATTTT. Full variable domain (missing parts from reference TRBV30 and TRBJ1-3): SQTIHQWPATLVQPVGSPLSLECTVEGTSNPNLYWYRQAAGRGLQLLFYSVGIGQISSEVPQNLSASRPQDRQFILSSKKLLLSDSGFYLCAWSEWDRGNTIYFGEGSWLTVV.

The chain joins TRBV2 to TRBJ2-6, with 7 positions matching TRBD1. The ends lost 6 bases at V and 3 bases at J; junction bases unmatched: 2. Germline V gene sequence: CDR1 SNHLY, CDR2 FYNNEI. This CDR3 is 14 amino acids long. CDR3 coding DNA: TGTGCCAGCAGGGGGGACAGTGGGGCCAACGTCCTGACTTTC. Translating it yields CASRGDSGANVLTF.

The CDR3 is CASSLISAGGRNEQFF. The CDR3 region has the DNA TGCGCCAGCAGCTTGATCTCGGCGGGAGGGCGGAATGAGCAGTTCTTC. V usage is TRBV5-1 and J usage is TRBJ2-1, with TRBD2 matching over 9 bases. V shed 1 base, J shed 7 bases, and the junction held 9 bases outside the gene matches. There are 16 residues in the CDR3. Per the germline V gene, CDR1 is SGHRS and CDR2 is YFSETQ. The full variable domain, in which reference TRBV5-1 and TRBJ2-1 provide the parts outside the CDR3, is KAGVTQTPRYLIKTRGQQVTLSCSPISGHRSVSWYQQTPGQGLQFLFEYFSETQRNKGNFPGRFSGRQFSNSRSEMNVSTLELGDSALYLCASSLISAGGRNEQFFGPGTRLTVL.

The chain joins TRBV27 to TRBJ1-6, with D unresolved. This CDR3 has 16 residues. V gave up 0 bases and J gave up 3 bases, with 9 bases separating them. Per the germline V gene, CDR1 is MNHEY and CDR2 is SMNVEV (reference sequence). As DNA, the CDR3 is TGTGCCAGCAGTTTATCGGTCCCAGTCTATAATTCACCCCTCCACTTT. Protein product: CASSLSVPVYNSPLHF.

The chain couples TRBV30 to TRBJ1-2; D unresolved. Germline V lookup: CDR1 GTSNPN, CDR2 SVGIG (reference sequence). V was shortened by 0 bases and J by 8 bases, with 25 bases between the two germline ends. The CDR3 has 17 amino acids. CDR3 in amino acids: CAWSVPRHGTTLRGYTF. CDR3 sequence (DNA): TGTGCCTGGAGTGTACCTAGGCACGGCACCACTTTAAGGGGCTACACCTTC.

The V call is TRBV19, the J call TRBJ1-3; 8 positions match TRBD1. The germline V gene encodes CDR1 LNHDA and CDR2 SQIVND (reference sequence). V dropped 6 bases and J dropped 0; count of bases not matched to a gene: 4. There are 15 residues in the CDR3. As DNA, the CDR3 is TGTGCCAGTAGGACAGGGGACTACTCTGGAAACACCATATATTTT. Residues: CASRTGDYSGNTIYF.

The chain carries TRBV3-1 (or the pseudogene TRBV3-2) and TRBJ1-6; perhaps TRBD1 as D (6 bases). From germline, CDR1 is LGHDT and CDR2 YNNKEL (reference sequence). This CDR3 has 15 residues. V shed 7 bases and J shed 6 bases, with 16 bases lying between them. The CDR3 bases are TGTGCCAGCAATCAACAGGGCAGAAGTAATTCACCCCTCCACTTT. Its translation is CASNQQGRSNSPLHF.

This chain links TRBV27 with TRBJ2-5, with no clear D. V lost 0 bases to trimming and J lost 2 bases, with 13 bases between them. There are 16 residues in the CDR3. The germline V gene has CDR1 MNHEY and CDR2 SMNVEV (reference sequence). Here the CDR3 reads CASSLSTVARQETQYF. Written as DNA, the CDR3 is TGTGCCAGCAGTTTATCCACAGTGGCCCGACAAGAGACCCAGTACTTC.

The gene calls are TRBV10-1 and TRBJ2-7; maybe TRBD1 (6 bases). The CDR3 runs to 16 residues. Trimming left V 2 bases short and J 0 bases short, with 14 bases between. Looked up from germline, CDR1 is WNHNN and CDR2 is SYGVQD (reference sequence). In DNA, the CDR3 is TGCGCCAGCAGTGAGGGGGGCACCTCGAGCTCCTACGAGCAGTACTTC. Amino acid sequence: CASSEGGTSSSYEQYF.

CDR3 nucleotide sequence: TGTGCCAGTAGTATGTACAGGGTGAACACTGAAGCTTTCTTT. Its protein product is CASSMYRVNTEAFF. This chain joins TRBV19 and TRBJ1-1; D is possibly TRBD1 (6 bases). The CDR3 totals 14 residues. V was cut by 3 bases and J by 0 bases, with 8 bases left in between. Germline V CDR1 and CDR2: LNHDA, SQIVND (reference sequence).

The chain recombines TRBV19 with TRBJ2-6; no clear D. Per the germline V gene, CDR1 is LNHDA and CDR2 is SQIVND (reference sequence). The CDR3 contains 14 residues. Trimming left V 5 bases short and J 2 bases short, with 7 bases between. CDR3 residues: CASSSPTGANVLTF. DNA of the CDR3: TGTGCCAGTAGTTCTCCTACTGGGGCCAACGTCCTGACTTTC.

The rearrangement joins TRBV19 to TRBJ1-5, with D unresolved. This CDR3 comprises 12 residues. CDR1 is LNHDA, CDR2 SQIVND, per germline (reference sequence). Trimming pared 4 bases from V and 4 bases from J, leaving 5 bases between. In nucleotides, the CDR3 is TGTGCCAGTAGTAGGCAGAATCAGCCCCAGCATTTT. This translates into CASSRQNQPQHF.

The chain couples TRBV24-1 to TRBJ2-3; 8 nucleotides agree with TRBD2. Losses at the gene ends were 4 bases for V and 1 base for J; bases not matched to a gene: 15. Germline CDR1 is KGHDR and CDR2 is SFDVKD. The CDR3 has 19 residues. CDR3 residues: CATSDLGGAGVLGTDTQYF. Written as DNA, the CDR3 is TGTGCCACCAGTGACCTCGGGGGAGCGGGAGTTCTCGGCACAGATACGCAGTATTTT.

The chain employs TRBV19 and TRBJ1-2, with D maybe TRBD1 (6 bases). CDR1 is LNHDA and CDR2 is SQIVND in the germline V gene (reference sequence). V shed 3 bases and J shed 4 bases, with 15 bases lying between them. This CDR3 comprises 15 residues. The CDR3 nucleotides are TGTGCCAGTAGTATCTCGCGACAGGCACCCTATGGCTACACCTTC. It encodes CASSISRQAPYGYTF.

This chain connects TRBV28 to TRBJ1-6; D not resolved. Per the germline V gene, CDR1 is MDHEN and CDR2 is SYDVKM. The CDR3 loop spans 11 amino acids. The V end was cut by 6 bases, the J end by 6 bases, with 3 bases between. The CDR3 is CASSGNSPLHF. The CDR3 DNA sequence: TGTGCCAGCAGCGGTAATTCACCCCTCCACTTT.

The CDR3 nucleotides read TGTGCCAGCCGAAAACAGGGGGAATCGCGCTATGGCTACACCTTC. Protein product: CASRKQGESRYGYTF. The chain combines TRBV27 with TRBJ1-2; 8 nucleotides line up with TRBD1. J gave up 4 bases and V 8 bases, and 12 bases lay outside the gene matches. Germline-derived CDR1 and CDR2 are MNHEY and SMNVEV (reference sequence). CDR3 length: 15 residues.

The CDR3 DNA reads TGTGCCAGCACCCTCAGGGGGACAGCTTCGAACACTGAAGCTTTCTTT. Encoded protein: CASTLRGTASNTEAFF. The rearrangement joins TRBV2 to TRBJ1-1; 7 bases map to TRBD1. CDR1 SNHLY and CDR2 FYNNEI come from the germline V gene. This CDR3 region has 16 residues. After removal of 7 bases from V and 1 base from J, the junction contained 12 bases not matched to a gene.